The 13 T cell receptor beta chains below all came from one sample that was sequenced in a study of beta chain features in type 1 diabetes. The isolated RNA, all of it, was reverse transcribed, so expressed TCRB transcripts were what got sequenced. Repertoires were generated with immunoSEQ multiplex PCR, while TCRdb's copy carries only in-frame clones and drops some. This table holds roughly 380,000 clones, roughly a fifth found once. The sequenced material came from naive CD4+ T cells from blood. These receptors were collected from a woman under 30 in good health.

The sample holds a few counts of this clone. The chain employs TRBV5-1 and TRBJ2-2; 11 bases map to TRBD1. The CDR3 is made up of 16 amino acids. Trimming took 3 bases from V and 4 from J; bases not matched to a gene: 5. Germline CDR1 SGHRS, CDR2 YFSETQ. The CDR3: CASSSRTGGFTGELFF. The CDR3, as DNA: TGCGCCAGCAGCTCCAGGACAGGGGGCTTCACCGGGGAGCTGTTTTTT.

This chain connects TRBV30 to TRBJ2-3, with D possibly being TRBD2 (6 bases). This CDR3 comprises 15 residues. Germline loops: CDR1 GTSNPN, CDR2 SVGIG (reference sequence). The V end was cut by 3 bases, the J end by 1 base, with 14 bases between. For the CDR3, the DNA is TGTGCCTGGAGAATGGAGGGCCAGGGCACAGATACGCAGTATTTT. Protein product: CAWRMEGQGTDTQYF.

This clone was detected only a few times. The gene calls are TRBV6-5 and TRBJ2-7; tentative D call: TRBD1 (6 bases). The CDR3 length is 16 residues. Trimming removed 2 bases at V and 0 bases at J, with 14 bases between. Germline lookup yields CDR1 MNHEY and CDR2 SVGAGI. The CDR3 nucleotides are TGTGCCAGCAGTTACCAGGTCAGGGGAAGCTCCTACGAGCAGTACTTC. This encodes CASSYQVRGSSYEQYF.

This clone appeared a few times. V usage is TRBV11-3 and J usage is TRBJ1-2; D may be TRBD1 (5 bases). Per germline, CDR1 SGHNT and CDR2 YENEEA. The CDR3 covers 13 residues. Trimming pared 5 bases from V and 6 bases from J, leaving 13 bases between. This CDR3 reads CASSPTRGDGYTF. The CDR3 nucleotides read TGTGCCAGCAGCCCTACCCGGGGGGATGGCTACACCTTC.

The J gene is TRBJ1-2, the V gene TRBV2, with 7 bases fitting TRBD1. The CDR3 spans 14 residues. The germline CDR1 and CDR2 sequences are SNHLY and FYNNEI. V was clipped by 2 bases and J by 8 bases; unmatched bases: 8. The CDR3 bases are TGTGCCAGCAGTGAAAGGAAGGGGGCGCGCGGCTACACCTTC. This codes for CASSERKGARGYTF.

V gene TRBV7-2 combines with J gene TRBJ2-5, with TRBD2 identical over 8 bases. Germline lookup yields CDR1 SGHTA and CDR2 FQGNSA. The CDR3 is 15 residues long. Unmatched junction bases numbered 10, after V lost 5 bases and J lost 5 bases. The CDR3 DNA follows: TGTGCCAGCAGCCCTTTGCGGGGCGGGGGGGAGACCCAGTACTTC. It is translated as CASSPLRGGGETQYF. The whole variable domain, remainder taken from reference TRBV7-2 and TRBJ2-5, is GAGVSQSPSNKVTEKGKDVELRCDPISGHTALYWYRQSLGQGLEFLIYFQGNSAPDKSGLPSDRFSAERTGGSVSTLTIQRTQQEDSAVYLCASSPLRGGGETQYFGPGTRLLVL.

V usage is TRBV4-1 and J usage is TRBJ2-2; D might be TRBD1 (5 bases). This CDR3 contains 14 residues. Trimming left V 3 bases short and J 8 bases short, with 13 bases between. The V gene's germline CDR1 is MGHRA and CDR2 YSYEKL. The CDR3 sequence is CASSHPGKGGELFF. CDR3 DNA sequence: TGCGCCAGCAGCCATCCCGGAAAGGGGGGGGAGCTGTTTTTT.

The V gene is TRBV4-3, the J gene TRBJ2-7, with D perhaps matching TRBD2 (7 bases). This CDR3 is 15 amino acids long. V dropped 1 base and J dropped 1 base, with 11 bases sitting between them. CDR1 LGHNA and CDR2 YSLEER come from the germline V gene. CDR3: CASSQGGGMSYEQYF. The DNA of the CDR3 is TGCGCCAGCAGCCAAGGGGGGGGCATGTCCTACGAGCAGTACTTC.

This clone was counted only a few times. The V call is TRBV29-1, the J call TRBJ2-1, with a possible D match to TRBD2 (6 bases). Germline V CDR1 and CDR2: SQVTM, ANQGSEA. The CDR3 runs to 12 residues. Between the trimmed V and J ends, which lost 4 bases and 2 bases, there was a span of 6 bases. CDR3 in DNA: TGCAGCGTTGGGGGGGCCTACAATGAGCAGTTCTTC. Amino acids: CSVGGAYNEQFF.

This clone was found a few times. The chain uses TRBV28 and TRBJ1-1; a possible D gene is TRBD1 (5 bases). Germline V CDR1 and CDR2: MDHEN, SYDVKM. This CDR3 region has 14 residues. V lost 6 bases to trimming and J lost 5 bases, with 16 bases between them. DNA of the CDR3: TGTGCCAGCAGCCCCGGTGGGGCAAGGACTGAAGCTTTCTTT. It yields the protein CASSPGGARTEAFF.

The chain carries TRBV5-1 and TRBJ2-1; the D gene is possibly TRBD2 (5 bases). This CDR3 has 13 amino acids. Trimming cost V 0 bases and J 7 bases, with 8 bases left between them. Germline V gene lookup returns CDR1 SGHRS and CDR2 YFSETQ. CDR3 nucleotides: TGCGCCAGCAGCTTGGGGTCGGGGAATGAGCAGTTCTTC. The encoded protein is CASSLGSGNEQFF.

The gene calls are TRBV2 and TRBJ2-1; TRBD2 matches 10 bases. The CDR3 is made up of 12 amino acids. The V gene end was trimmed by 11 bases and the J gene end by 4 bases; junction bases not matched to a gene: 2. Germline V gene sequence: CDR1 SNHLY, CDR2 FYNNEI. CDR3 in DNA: TGTGCCGGTAGCGGGGGGTACAATGAGCAGTTCTTC. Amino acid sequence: CAGSGGYNEQFF.

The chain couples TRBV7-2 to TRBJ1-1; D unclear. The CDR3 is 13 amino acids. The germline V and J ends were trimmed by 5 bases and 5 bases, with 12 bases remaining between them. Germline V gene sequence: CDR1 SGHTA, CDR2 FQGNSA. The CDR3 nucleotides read TGTGCCAGCAGCCTTGGCGGGAGTACTGAAGCTTTCTTT. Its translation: CASSLGGSTEAFF.